The clone carrying this TCR beta chain was counted at least ten times. iRepertoire HTBI primers and Arm-PCR of CDR3 regions built TCR beta libraries. TCRdb re-called the multiplex PCR reads through MiXCR, storing one row per CDR3 protein. The data show fewer than 400,000 distinct CDR3 sequences, with roughly 18% seen just once and less than 40% held by the top ten. Indicated time point: newly diagnosed GD, antithyroid drugs for less than 3 months. RNA from PBMCs was the source of the TCR library. Diagnosis followed American Thyroid Association guidelines for Graves' disease. The sample is drawn from a study of regulatory T cells in long-lasting Graves disease. J lost 4 bases, V lost 0 bases, and 5 bases had no gene match. The CDR3 is made up of 15 amino acids. Germline V gene data show CDR1 as MDHEN and CDR2 as SYDVKM.

This sequence was found in a female donor with Graves disease. The sample was peripheral blood mononuclear cells (PBMCs), taken at new diagnosis, from a patient treated with antithyroid drugs. This sequence joins TRBV28 and TRBJ1-2, with 7 bases matching TRBD1. CDR3 coding DNA: TGTGCCAGCAGTTTATGGGGGACAGCTTTCTATGGCTACACCTTC. It translates to CASSLWGTAFYGYTF.